This TCR beta chain was captured by sequencing in a study of control samples from healthy donors and cancer patients. Deletions cut 7 bases from V and 4 bases from J, with 14 bases between. The germline V gene encodes CDR1 LNHDA and CDR2 SQIVND (reference sequence). The CDR3 consists of 14 residues. This clone was detected ten times or more. Assay: immunoSEQ multiplex PCR; the TCRdb copy retains only in-frame clones and omits some. The profile shows tens of thousands of clones, approximately 89% of them singletons. The receptor comes from a man aged 60 to 75 with colorectal cancer. The rearrangement links TRBV19 to TRBJ2-4; D perhaps matches TRBD2 (6 bases). Specimen: PBMCs. DNA of the CDR3: TGTGCCAGTACTGGTACGGGGGAAAAAAACATTCAGTACTTC. Its protein is CASTGTGEKNIQYF.